Presented here are 15 T cell receptor beta chains from one specimen sequenced in a study of T cell responses to AZD1222 COVID-19 vaccine. The protocol was immunoSEQ multiplex PCR, while the TCRdb copy is restricted to in-frame clones and leaves out a portion. The data contain about 39,000 clones, 70% to 90% of them singletons. Sample: peripheral blood, taken 28 days after the second AZD1222 dose. Source of these receptors: an adult who received the AZD1222 COVID-19 vaccine.

The chain recombines TRBV11-2 with TRBJ2-3; possibly TRBD2 for D (6 bases). The CDR3 has 14 residues. Trimming shortened V by 3 bases and J by 4 bases, and 11 bases separated the two germline ends. Germline assignment: CDR1 SGHAT and CDR2 FQNNGV. The CDR3 reads CASSLERLADTQYF. The DNA of the CDR3 is TGTGCCAGCAGCTTGGAAAGACTAGCAGATACGCAGTATTTT. Full variable domain (remainder filled in from reference TRBV11-2 and TRBJ2-3): EAGVAQSPRYKIIEKRQSVAFWCNPISGHATLYWYQQILGQGPKLLIQFQNNGVVDDSQLPKDRFSAERLKGVDSTLKIQPAKLEDSAVYLCASSLERLADTQYFGPGTRLTVL.

This clone was counted a single time. The chain is built from TRBV7-2 and TRBJ1-1; D is unresolved. This CDR3 is built from 13 residues. Per germline, CDR1 SGHTA and CDR2 FQGNSA. V was clipped by 1 base and J by 4 bases, with 7 bases between them. Written as DNA, the CDR3 is TGTGCCAGCAGCTTAGAGGTGGGCACTGAAGCTTTCTTT. Amino acids: CASSLEVGTEAFF.

Here the CDR3 DNA reads TGTGCCAGCAGCCCGGGACAGGGTTATGGCTACACCTTC. Translation gives CASSPGQGYGYTF. V gene TRBV12-3 or TRBV12-4 combines with J gene TRBJ1-2; 9 nucleotides agree with TRBD1. The CDR3 covers 13 residues. Losses at the gene ends were 6 bases for V and 5 bases for J; bases not matched to a gene: 4.

V and J are TRBV3-1 (or the pseudogene TRBV3-2) and TRBJ1-2; 11 bases fit TRBD1. Germline V gene lookup returns CDR1 LGHDT and CDR2 YNNKEL (reference sequence). The CDR3 sequence is 13 residues long. The V segment lost 4 bases and the J segment 8 bases; nucleotides outside the gene matches: 3. Here the CDR3 DNA reads TGTGCCAGCAGCCGGACAGGGGGCTGGGGCTACACCTTC. Amino acids: CASSRTGGWGYTF.

This clone was counted a few times. V usage is TRBV28 and J usage is TRBJ2-7; 7 bases are a match to TRBD2. CDR3 length: 16 amino acids. The germline gives CDR1 MDHEN, CDR2 SYDVKM. Trimming cost V 0 bases and J 0 bases; bases outside gene matches: 5. The CDR3 coding sequence is TGTGCCAGCAGTTTATGGACCCGGACTAGCTCCTACGAGCAGTACTTC. Residues: CASSLWTRTSSYEQYF.

The CDR3 nucleotides are TGTGCCAGCAGCTTTCTCTACGAGCAGTACTTC. Translating gives CASSFLYEQYF. This sequence joins TRBV5-6 and TRBJ2-7, with D unclear. Per germline, CDR1 SGHDT and CDR2 YYEEEE. CDR3 length: 11 amino acids. The V gene lost 2 bases and the J gene lost 3 bases, with 3 bases spanning the gap.

The sample holds one count of this clone. V usage is TRBV29-1 and J usage is TRBJ1-2; D is possibly TRBD1 (5 bases). CDR1 is SQVTM, CDR2 ANQGSEA, per germline. The CDR3 consists of 12 residues. Deletions cut 2 bases from V and 2 bases from J, with 6 bases between. CDR3 in amino acids: CSVEQGNYGYTF. DNA of the CDR3: TGCAGCGTTGAACAGGGAAACTATGGCTACACCTTC.

The chain employs TRBV6-5 and TRBJ1-2; 8 positions agree with TRBD1. Germline CDR1 is MNHEY and CDR2 is SVGAGI. The length of the CDR3 is 12 residues. After removal of 6 bases from V and 6 bases from J, the junction contained 3 bases not matched to a gene. CDR3 in amino acids: CASSRTGNGYTF. In DNA form, the CDR3 reads TGTGCCAGCAGCCGGACAGGGAATGGCTACACCTTC.

The chain employs TRBV7-6 and TRBJ1-5, with 8 bases that match TRBD1. Germline V gene sequence: CDR1 SGHVS, CDR2 FNYEAQ. The CDR3 consists of 16 residues. V was pared by 5 bases and J by 6 bases, with 12 bases of the junction left unmatched. The CDR3 DNA sequence: TGTGCCAGCAGCCCTAGGGGACAGGTCAGTAGTCAGCCCCAGCATTTT. This translates into CASSPRGQVSSQPQHF. Based on the CDR3 plus reference TRBV7-6 and TRBJ1-5, the full variable domain is GAGVSQSPRYKVTKRGQDVALRCDPISGHVSLYWYRQALGQGPEFLTYFNYEAQQDKSGLPNDRFSAERPEGSISTLTIQRTEQRDSAMYRCASSPRGQVSSQPQHFGDGTRLSIL.

J is TRBJ1-2 and V is TRBV5-5, with 8 bases matching TRBD1. V shed 0 bases and J 5 bases; nucleotides not matched to a gene: 3. The CDR3 is made up of 14 amino acids. Germline-derived CDR1 and CDR2 are SGHKS and YYEKEE (reference sequence). As DNA, the CDR3 is TGTGCCAGCAGCTTGGATAACAGGGGGTATGGCTACACCTTC. Its protein product is CASSLDNRGYGYTF.

The chain has TRBV18 and TRBJ2-1, with TRBD1 identical over 7 bases. Per the germline V gene, CDR1 is KGHSH and CDR2 is LQKENI. The CDR3 is made up of 16 amino acids. The V gene end was trimmed by 0 bases and the J gene end by 6 bases; junction bases not matched to a gene: 8. The CDR3 region has the DNA TGTGCCAGCTCACCACCAGGGGGCGATTATGGCAATGAGCAGTTCTTC. This encodes CASSPPGGDYGNEQFF.

The chain employs TRBV14 and TRBJ2-7; possibly TRBD1 for D (6 bases). CDR1 is SGHDN and CDR2 is FVKESK in the germline V gene. The CDR3 sequence is 13 residues long. V was cut by 3 bases and J by 6 bases, with 12 bases left in between. The DNA of the CDR3 is TGTGCCAGCAGCCAGACTACAGGGTCCGAGCAGTACTTC. As protein: CASSQTTGSEQYF.

V is TRBV6-2 or TRBV6-3 and J is TRBJ1-1; D not resolved. The germline V gene encodes CDR1 MNHEY and CDR2 SVGEGT. Trimming removed 3 bases from V and 5 bases from J, with 7 bases in between. This CDR3 is 12 amino acids long. In DNA form, the CDR3 reads TGTGCCAGCAGTTATGTGGGGACTGAAGCTTTCTTT. It codes for CASSYVGTEAFF.

This chain uses TRBV11-3 with TRBJ2-1; 8 bases align to TRBD2. The V and J ends lost 1 base and 5 bases, in that order; junction bases with no gene match: 1. The CDR3 has 14 residues. Germline-derived CDR1 and CDR2 are SGHNT and YENEEA. CDR3 nucleotides: TGTGCCAGCAGCTTAGGACTAGCGAACAATGAGCAGTTCTTC. It is translated as CASSLGLANNEQFF.

The rearrangement uses TRBV19 and TRBJ1-5; tentative D call: TRBD1 (5 bases). The length of the CDR3 is 16 residues. V gave up 5 bases and J gave up 1 base, with 15 bases separating them. CDR1 LNHDA and CDR2 SQIVND come from the germline V gene (reference sequence). The CDR3 DNA sequence: TGTGCCAGTAGTTTGTCTCTACAGGCCAGCAATCAGCCCCAGCATTTT. Protein sequence: CASSLSLQASNQPQHF.